The rows below give T cell receptor beta chains drawn from one sample of a study of OX40 agonist ivuxolimab in advanced cancers. Data came from immunoSEQ multiplex PCR; TCRdb stores just in-frame clones and leaves some out. The table records some 57,000 clones, approximately 85% of them present only once. This sample comprised CD4+ or CD8+ T cells sorted from blood, obtained in a trial of the OX40 agonist ivuxolimab. These receptors all stem from an adult with an advanced solid tumor such as melanoma, head and neck, liver or kidney cancer. CDR3s include the opening cysteine and the closing phenylalanine or tryptophan. Fields, in order: J gene, D gene, V gene, clone size, CDR3 DNA, CDR3 protein. D genes are given only for firm matches. Clone size is stated in some rows and not others, as once, few, many or a class when expanded.

>TRBJ2-3|TRBD2|TRBV18|NA
TGTGCCAGCTCACAGACTAGCGACCAGCGGGATACGCAGTATTTT
CASSQTSDQRDTQYF
>TRBJ1-1|NA|TRBV6-6|NA
TGTGCCACCCGTAGGGGTGATAACACTGAAGCTTTCTTT
CATRRGDNTEAFF
>TRBJ2-1|TRBD1|TRBV28|NA
TGTGCCAGCAGTCCCCACAGGGGGCTCTCAGGTAATGAGCAGTTCTTC
CASSPHRGLSGNEQFF
>TRBJ1-4|TRBD1|TRBV11-2|NA
TGTGCCAGCAGCTTAACAGGGGGAGGAACTAATGAAAAACTGTTTTTT
CASSLTGGGTNEKLFF
>TRBJ1-1|NA|TRBV7-9|NA
TGTGCCAGCAACTCTAAGGGGGGAACCACTGAAGCTTTCTTT
CASNSKGGTTEAFF
>TRBJ1-1|NA|TRBV7-8|NA
TGTGCCAGCAGCCCCCAGACAGATTACATGAACACTGAAGCTTTCTTT
CASSPQTDYMNTEAFF
>TRBJ2-1|NA|TRBV9|NA
TGTGCCAGCAGCGTAGAGCGAATGAGCTCCTACAATGAGCAGTTCTTC
CASSVERMSSYNEQFF
>TRBJ2-1|TRBD1|TRBV15|NA
TGTGCCACCAGCAGAGATCCCGGGACAGGGGGCAGTGAGCAGTTCTTC
CATSRDPGTGGSEQFF
>TRBJ2-1|NA|TRBV6-6|NA
TGTGCCAGCAGTTACGGTAGGCACAATGAGCAGTTCTTC
CASSYGRHNEQFF
>TRBJ1-2|NA|TRBV4-1|NA
TGCGCCAGCAGCCAAGAGGAAGAAACCTATCAACCACTGACCTTC
CASSQEEETYQPLTF
>TRBJ2-1|TRBD2|TRBV29-1|NA
TGCAGCGTCGTGACTAGCGGGAGGCGCAATGAGCAGTTCTTC
CSVVTSGRRNEQFF
>TRBJ2-7|TRBD2|TRBV6-1|NA
TGTGCCAGCAGTACTAGCGGTTTCTCCTACGAGCAGTACTTC
CASSTSGFSYEQYF
>TRBJ2-7|NA|TRBV28|NA
TGTGCCAGCAGTTTCAGGTTGGAGGAACTCTCCTACGAGCAGTACTTC
CASSFRLEELSYEQYF
>TRBJ2-1|NA|TRBV13|once
TGTGCCAGCAGCTCACTGGGTGGTCCGGGCCTCCTCGGATACAATGAGCAGTTCTTC
CASSSLGGPGLLGYNEQFF
>TRBJ1-3|NA|TRBV7-2|NA
TGTGCCAGCAGCTTAGCGCAGGGTGACACCATATATTTT
CASSLAQGDTIYF
>TRBJ1-2|TRBD1|TRBV28|once
TGTGCCAGCAGTTTGGGACAGGGCCGATGGGGAAACACCTTC
CASSLGQGRWGNTF
>TRBJ2-7|NA|TRBV28|NA
TGTGCCAGCAGCCGCAGGGCCTACGAGCAGTACTTC
CASSRRAYEQYF
>TRBJ1-2|NA|TRBV19|NA
TGTGCCAGTAGTATGATGGGGGAATACTATGGCTACACCTTC
CASSMMGEYYGYTF
>TRBJ2-1|TRBD2|TRBV5-4|NA
TGTGCCAGCAGTTTGGAAGCGGGAGATATCGAGCAGTTCTTC
CASSLEAGDIEQFF
>TRBJ1-5|NA|TRBV18|NA
TGTGCCAGCTCACCACCGAAGGGGTTGGGGCAATCTCAGCCCCAGCATTTT
CASSPPKGLGQSQPQHF
>TRBJ2-7|NA|TRBV5-1|NA
TGCGCCAGCAGCTTGGCCCGTAGCGGTTCCTACGAGCAGTACTTC
CASSLARSGSYEQYF
>TRBJ2-2|NA|TRBV7-3|NA
TGTGCCAGCAGCTTAAGTTTAGACGGCGGGGAGCTGTTTTTT
CASSLSLDGGELFF
>TRBJ2-7|TRBD2|TRBV6-5|NA
TGTGCCAGCAGTAAGGGACTAGCTGGGTACGAGCAGTACTTC
CASSKGLAGYEQYF
>TRBJ2-7|NA|TRBV13|NA
TGTGCCAGCAGTACCCGGGACCCCTCCTACGAGCAGTACTTC
CASSTRDPSYEQYF
>TRBJ1-6|NA|TRBV5-3|NA
TGTGCCAGAAGTATTAGGACTTGTAATTCACCCCTCCACTTT
CARSIRTCNSPLHF
>TRBJ2-6|NA|TRBV7-2|NA
TGTGCCAGCAGCTTTCAACCGTCTGGGGCCAACGTCCTGACTTTC
CASSFQPSGANVLTF
>TRBJ1-1|NA|TRBV6-6|NA
TGTGCCAGCAGTTACTCGACAGTGAACACTGAAGCTTTCTTT
CASSYSTVNTEAFF
>TRBJ1-1|NA|TRBV28|NA
TGTGCCAGCAGTTCAGGGAACACTGAAGCTTTCTTT
CASSSGNTEAFF
>TRBJ2-1|TRBD2|TRBV29-1|NA
TGCAGCGTTGACCTGACTAGCTTCTACAATGAGCAGTTCTTC
CSVDLTSFYNEQFF
>TRBJ2-4|NA|TRBV28|NA
TGTGCCAGCACCCTGGGGAACATTCAGTACTTC
CASTLGNIQYF
>TRBJ1-1|NA|TRBV7-2|once
TGTGCCAGCCGAGTCCGGGGAGCTATGAACACTGAAGCTTTCTTT
CASRVRGAMNTEAFF
>TRBJ1-4|NA|TRBV14|few
TGTGCCAGCAGCCAAGATCTAGCGGGAAAACTGTTTTTT
CASSQDLAGKLFF
>TRBJ1-2|NA|TRBV25-1|NA
TGTGCCAGCAGTGTTCTTGGGGCAGGGCAAGACTATGGCTACACCTTC
CASSVLGAGQDYGYTF
>TRBJ2-3|NA|TRBV5-8|NA
TGTGCCAGCAGCTTGGAGGGCAGGGGAGCAGATACGCAGTATTTT
CASSLEGRGADTQYF
>TRBJ2-2|NA|TRBV19|NA
TGTGCCAGCCGACAGTTCACCGGGGAGCTGTTTTTT
CASRQFTGELFF
>TRBJ2-3|TRBD2|TRBV29-1|once
TGCAGCGTGTTCCTACTAGCGGGAGTTACAGATACGCAGTATTTT
CSVFLLAGVTDTQYF
>TRBJ1-1|NA|TRBV28|NA
TGTGCCAGCAGTTCAACATCTGGACACCTGAACACTGAAGCTTTCTTT
CASSSTSGHLNTEAFF
>TRBJ1-1|NA|TRBV2|NA
TGTGCCAGCAGCGGGACGCAGAACACTGAAGCTTTCTTT
CASSGTQNTEAFF
>TRBJ2-3|NA|TRBV15|NA
TGTGCCACCAGCAGACCTCGCCCGGAGGATACGCAGTATTTT
CATSRPRPEDTQYF
>TRBJ1-6|TRBD1|TRBV5-1|NA
TGCGCCAGCAGCGACCGGGACAGTAATTCACCCCTCCACTTT
CASSDRDSNSPLHF
>TRBJ1-5|NA|TRBV11-2|NA
TGTGCCAGCAGCTTATGGGGGGGCAATCAGCCCCAGCATTTT
CASSLWGGNQPQHF
>TRBJ2-5|TRBD2|TRBV7-7|NA
TGTGCCAGCAGCACCGCGCGGGGGGAGACCCAGTACTTC
CASSTARGETQYF